These T cell receptor beta chains were read from a single sample in a study of T cell responses to AZD1222 COVID-19 vaccine. Sequenced by immunoSEQ multiplex PCR; TCRdb stores in-frame clones only, minus some. The top ten clones hold 25% to 35% of a sample with approximately 120,000 clones, roughly 82% of them seen once. The specimen was peripheral blood, collected 28 days after the second AZD1222 dose. These receptors were taken from an adult who received the AZD1222 COVID-19 vaccine. CDR3s include the opening cysteine and the closing phenylalanine or tryptophan. A D gene is named only where the DNA matches it firmly. Expanded clones get a size class; other rows say once, few or many, or leave the size out.

J gene	clone size	D gene	V gene	CDR3 protein	CDR3 DNA
TRBJ1-1	few	TRBD1	TRBV6-5	CASSYTHDRVNTEAFF	TGTGCCAGCAGCTACACGCACGACAGGGTGAACACTGAAGCTTTCTTT
TRBJ1-2	-	-	TRBV10-3	CAISVGRGASGYTF	TGTGCCATCAGTGTGGGCAGGGGAGCGTCCGGCTACACCTTC
TRBJ1-6	-	TRBD1	TRBV11-3	CASSRRQGADSPLHF	TGTGCCAGCAGCCGCAGACAGGGGGCTGATTCACCCCTCCACTTT
TRBJ1-6	-	-	TRBV5-1	CASSSNRDSPLHF	TGCGCCAGCAGCTCCAACCGAGATTCACCCCTCCACTTT
TRBJ1-2	-	-	TRBV2	CASSGGNREGYTF	TGTGCCAGCAGTGGGGGTAACAGGGAAGGCTACACCTTC
TRBJ1-4	-	-	TRBV5-5	CASSLRGGITEKLFF	TGTGCCAGCAGCTTGAGAGGCGGCATTACGGAAAAACTGTTTTTT
TRBJ2-5	-	TRBD1	TRBV3-1/TRBV3-2	CASSQGVMGQQETQYF	TGTGCCAGCAGCCAAGGCGTAATGGGACAGCAAGAGACCCAGTACTTC
TRBJ2-7	-	-	TRBV7-8	CASSSGRSNREKSYEQYF	TGTGCCAGCAGCTCGGGACGCTCCAATCGGGAAAAGTCCTACGAGCAGTACTTC
TRBJ1-6	-	-	TRBV4-3	CASSQVLADSLGPLHF	TGCGCCAGCAGCCAAGTATTGGCCGATTCCCTTGGACCCCTCCACTTT
TRBJ1-2	-	-	TRBV5-6	CASGAEWRGDYGYTF	TGTGCCAGCGGGGCTGAGTGGCGCGGAGACTATGGCTACACCTTC
TRBJ2-1	-	TRBD2	TRBV28	CASSPRTSGGPSRFF	TGTGCCAGCAGTCCACGGACTAGCGGGGGCCCCAGTCGGTTCTTC